The following is a T cell receptor beta chain sequence with its context. Antigen specificity is unknown. There are 12 residues in the CDR3. Germline CDR1 KGHSH, CDR2 LQKENI. V was pared by 4 bases and J by 7 bases, with 10 bases between. The sample is drawn from a study of shared clonotypes between healthy human individuals. Overall study results and limits: The sampled material consisted only of blood, and tissue repertoires are likely to differ. For naive CD4 cells, roughly 5% of clonotypes were shared across a handful of donors.

Genomic DNA of each subset was evenly split across several immunoSEQ plates. An approximately 200 ng quantity of DNA, about 30,000 T cell genomes, went into the sorted-subset replicate PCRs. Sequencing was performed with immunoSEQ multiplex PCR; in TCRdb, only in-frame clones are kept and a portion is missing. The sample holds around 600,000 clones, around 97% seen once. Sequences were obtained from naive CD4+ T cells sorted from blood. Stated subset: CD45RA+ positively selected. The sequence derives from a woman in her thirties in good health. V gene TRBV18 combines with J gene TRBJ1-1, with a weak D call TRBD1 (5 bases). The CDR3 DNA reads as TGTGCCAGCTCACGACAAGACAGTGAAGCTTTCTTT. Amino acid sequence: CASSRQDSEAFF.